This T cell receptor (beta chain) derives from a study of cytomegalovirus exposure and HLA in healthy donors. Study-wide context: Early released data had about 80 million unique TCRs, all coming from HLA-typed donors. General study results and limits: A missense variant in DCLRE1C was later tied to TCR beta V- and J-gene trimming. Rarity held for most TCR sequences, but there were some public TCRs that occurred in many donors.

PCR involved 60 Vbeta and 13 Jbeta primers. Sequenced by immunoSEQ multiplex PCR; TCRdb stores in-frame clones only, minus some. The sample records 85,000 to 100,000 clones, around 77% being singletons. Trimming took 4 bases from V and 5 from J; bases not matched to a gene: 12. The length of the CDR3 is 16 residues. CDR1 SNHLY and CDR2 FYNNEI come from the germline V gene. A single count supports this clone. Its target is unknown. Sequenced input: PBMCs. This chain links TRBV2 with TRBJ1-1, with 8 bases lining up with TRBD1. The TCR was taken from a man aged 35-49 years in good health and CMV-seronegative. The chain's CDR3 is CASSVVAGGAGTEAFF. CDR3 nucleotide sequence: TGTGCCAGCAGTGTGGTTGCAGGGGGCGCGGGAACTGAAGCTTTCTTT.